The following is a T cell receptor beta chain sequence with its context. Its specificity is not known. The CDR3 is made up of 15 amino acids. CDR1 is SGHNT, CDR2 YENEEA, per germline. V was pared by 5 bases and J by 1 base, with 5 bases of the junction left unmatched. PCR was performed using 60 Vbeta and 13 Jbeta primers. Sequencing used immunoSEQ multiplex PCR; TCRdb keeps in-frame clones, though not all of them. The sample has around 150,000 clones, over 80% seen once. These data are taken from a study of cytomegalovirus exposure and HLA in healthy donors. Healthy bone marrow donors made up the donors. Study-level findings and limits: High sensitivity and specificity were reportedly achieved when the classifier diagnosed cytomegalovirus status.

This clonotype originated in a man between 40 and 49 years old in good health and CMV-seronegative. V is TRBV11-3 and J is TRBJ2-1, with 7 positions matching TRBD1. The sample taken for sequencing was PBMCs. CDR3 sequence: CASSPRQGSYNEQFF. For the CDR3, the DNA is TGTGCCAGCAGCCCTCGACAGGGATCCTACAATGAGCAGTTCTTC.